Listed here are 21 T cell receptor beta chains from one sample, sequenced in a study of T cell repertoires in cytomegalovirus infection. Using its own MiXCR run on the reads, TCRdb lists one record per CDR3 protein. The sample contains 490,000 or so distinct CDR3 sequences, around 10% of which appear only once. The specimen was PBMCs. The receptor set was obtained from a human donor in good health (CMV status not recorded). Some clones in this sample may be carry-over from other donors' samples.

The chain joins TRBV28 to TRBJ2-6, with D unresolved. V was cut by 6 bases and J by 4 bases, with 10 bases left in between. Per germline, CDR1 MDHEN and CDR2 SYDVKM. This CDR3 has 14 residues. The CDR3 sequence: CASSSTAGANVLTF. Here the CDR3 DNA reads TGTGCCAGCAGCTCGACTGCAGGGGCCAACGTCCTGACTTTC.

Comments on this clonotype: Being one base from a much bigger clone, this may be a read error. The chain is built from TRBV7-6 and TRBJ2-1; 12 nucleotides line up with TRBD2. The CDR3 is 16 residues long. Germline V gene sequence: CDR1 SGHVS, CDR2 FNYEAQ. V gave up 5 bases and J gave up 10 bases; unmatched junction bases: 12. The CDR3 bases are TGTGCCAGCAGCCCTGGGGCTAGCGGGAGGGTCGGAGAGCAGTTCTTC. Amino acids: CASSPGASGRVGEQFF.

This clonotype came up many times. The genes are TRBV19 and TRBJ2-7; 7 positions agree with TRBD1. The CDR3 sequence is 14 residues long. The germline V gene encodes CDR1 LNHDA and CDR2 SQIVND (reference sequence). V lost 4 bases, J lost 2 bases, and 5 bases stayed unmatched. In DNA, the CDR3 is TGTGCCAGTAGTACCGCCGGGACAGCCTACGAGCAGTACTTC. It yields the protein CASSTAGTAYEQYF.

This clonotype was seen repeatedly, ten times or more. The chain is built from TRBV12-3 or TRBV12-4 and TRBJ1-2; D is possibly TRBD1 (5 bases). There are 13 residues in the CDR3. With 3 bases removed from V and 5 bases from J, the gap between germline ends came to 10 bases. The CDR3 DNA is TGTGCCAGCAGTTTGAGGGGCGGTTATGGCTACACCTTC. Translated, it gives CASSLRGGYGYTF.

This clonotype came up a few times. The chain combines TRBV7-9 with TRBJ1-3; the match to TRBD1 covers 8 bases. The CDR3 consists of 14 residues. After removal of 5 bases from V and 4 bases from J, the junction contained 4 bases not matched to a gene. Germline V lookup: CDR1 SEHNR, CDR2 FQNEAQ (reference sequence). CDR3 amino acids: CASSVRGQGNTIYF. Written as DNA, the CDR3 is TGTGCCAGCAGCGTCAGGGGGCAGGGAAACACCATATATTTT.

This clonotype was seen repeatedly, ten times or more. This sequence joins TRBV20-1 and TRBJ2-7, with 13 bases fitting TRBD2. V lost 0 bases to trimming and J lost 4 bases; unmatched junction nucleotides: 9. CDR3 length: 17 amino acids. The germline V gene has CDR1 DFQATT and CDR2 SNEGSKA (reference sequence). The CDR3 is CSARDRLAGGVSYEQYF. The CDR3 coding sequence is TGCAGTGCTAGAGATAGACTAGCGGGAGGAGTTAGTTACGAGCAGTACTTC.

This clonotype occurred a few times. V gene TRBV3-1 combines with J gene TRBJ1-6; unclear D gene. The V and J ends lost 0 bases and 2 bases respectively, with 11 bases between them. The CDR3 spans 17 residues. The V gene's germline CDR1 is LGHDT and CDR2 YNNKEL (reference sequence). CDR3 sequence reads: CASSQDTGSPYNSPLHF. The CDR3 bases are TGTGCCAGCAGCCAAGATACGGGGAGCCCCTATAATTCACCCCTCCACTTT.

This clonotype was seen a handful of times. The rearrangement links TRBV28 to TRBJ2-7; 10 bases align to TRBD2. CDR1 and CDR2 from the germline V gene are MDHEN and SYDVKM. With V trimmed by 5 bases and J by 5 bases, 9 bases remained unmatched. This CDR3 region has 15 residues. CDR3: CASSPSGRANHEQYF. CDR3 DNA sequence: TGTGCCAGCAGTCCGAGCGGGAGGGCCAACCACGAGCAGTACTTC. The entire variable domain, with the rest obtained from reference TRBV28 and TRBJ2-7, is as follows: DVKVTQSSRYLVKRTGEKVFLECVQDMDHENMFWYRQDPGLGLRLIYFSYDVKMKEKGDIPEGYSVSREKKERFSLILESASTNQTSMYLCASSPSGRANHEQYFGPGTRLTVT.

The chain joins TRBV2 to TRBJ2-1; D might be TRBD2 (6 bases). Germline V gene lookup returns CDR1 SNHLY and CDR2 FYNNEI. V was shortened by 0 bases and J by 9 bases, with 9 bases between the two germline ends. CDR3 size: 13 residues. In DNA form, the CDR3 reads TGTGCCAGCAGTGAAGCGGTGGGGGGTGAGCAGTTCTTC. It yields the protein CASSEAVGGEQFF.

The rearrangement joins TRBV10-3 to TRBJ2-7; no clear D gene. The germline CDR1 and CDR2 sequences are ENHRY and SYGVKD. The CDR3 has 11 amino acids. The V end was cut by 3 bases, the J end by 4 bases, with 4 bases between. The CDR3 loop reads CAISEDYEQYF. CDR3 in DNA: TGTGCCATCAGTGAAGATTACGAGCAGTACTTC.

Comments on this clonotype: One base away lies a much larger clone, so this may be a sequencing read error. The genes are TRBV29-1 and TRBJ2-7; D is perhaps TRBD1 (6 bases). The CDR3 has 14 amino acids. The V end was cut by 6 bases, the J end by 1 base, with 16 bases between. Germline V CDR1 and CDR2: SQVTM, ANQGSEA. The CDR3 sequence is CSVRTDSESYEQYF. As DNA, the CDR3 is TGCAGCGTGAGAACGGACAGCGAATCCTACGAGCAGTACTTC.

This clonotype was counted ten times or more. The chain is built from TRBV12-5 and TRBJ1-2, with D possibly matching TRBD1 (6 bases). There are 13 residues in the CDR3. The germline V gene encodes CDR1 LGHNT and CDR2 FRNRAP. Trimming took off 1 base at V and 9 bases at J, with 12 bases between the two ends. CDR3 DNA: TGTGCTAGTGGTTTGGCACAGGGTATCCGCTACACCTTC. Protein sequence: CASGLAQGIRYTF.

This sequence joins TRBV19 and TRBJ2-2, with D perhaps matching TRBD1 or TRBD2 (5 bases each). CDR3 length: 14 residues. Deletions cut 2 bases from V and 6 bases from J, with 10 bases between. Germline lookup yields CDR1 LNHDA and CDR2 SQIVND (reference sequence). The CDR3 loop is CASSIKGDAGELFF. The CDR3 bases are TGTGCCAGTAGTATAAAAGGGGACGCCGGGGAGCTGTTTTTT. The entire variable domain, with the rest obtained from reference TRBV19 and TRBJ2-2, is as follows: DGGITQSPKYLFRKEGQNVTLSCEQNLNHDAMYWYRQDPGQGLRLIYYSQIVNDFQKGDIAEGYSVSREKKESFPLTVTSAQKNPTAFYLCASSIKGDAGELFFGEGSRLTVL.

This clonotype was found many times. The rearrangement joins TRBV5-1 to TRBJ1-2; 12 bases align to TRBD1. This CDR3 region has 17 residues. With 4 bases clipped from V and 2 bases from J, the junction kept 9 bases outside the gene matches. Germline V lookup: CDR1 SGHRS, CDR2 YFSETQ. The CDR3 sequence is CASSVGTGGFVNYGYTF. In DNA form, the CDR3 reads TGCGCCAGCAGCGTCGGGACAGGGGGCTTTGTAAACTATGGCTACACCTTC.

The chain is built from TRBV5-6 and TRBJ1-6; no firm D call. CDR3 length: 14 residues. Germline V gene lookup returns CDR1 SGHDT and CDR2 YYEEEE. Trimming removed 0 bases from V and 7 bases from J, with 8 bases in between. Here the CDR3 reads CASSLGRRNSPLHF. The CDR3 coding sequence is TGTGCCAGCAGCTTGGGCAGAAGGAATTCACCCCTCCACTTT.

V is TRBV24-1 and J is TRBJ2-2, with D perhaps matching TRBD1 or TRBD2 (5 bases each). This CDR3 is 12 amino acids long. From germline, CDR1 is KGHDR and CDR2 SFDVKD. Between the trimmed V and J ends, which lost 12 bases and 7 bases, there was a span of 14 bases. The CDR3 region has the DNA TGTGCCTCCTTAGGGACCAGCGGGGAGCTGTTTTTT. This gives the protein CASLGTSGELFF.

This clonotype was seen a few times. The chain uses TRBV11-2 and TRBJ2-1, with TRBD2 matching 8 bases. Germline V gives CDR1 SGHAT, CDR2 FQNNGV. The CDR3 has 13 amino acids. V trimming: 4 bases; J trimming: 10 bases; junction bases outside the gene matches: 6. For the CDR3, the DNA is TGTGCCAGCAGCTACGAAGCGGGAGACGAGCAGTTCTTC. Protein product: CASSYEAGDEQFF.

This clonotype showed up just a few times. V is TRBV12-3 or TRBV12-4 and J is TRBJ1-4; D call uncertain. This CDR3 region has 14 residues. V was shortened by 6 bases and J by 0 bases, with 8 bases between the two germline ends. The chain's CDR3 is CASRRSATNEKLFF. In nucleotides, the CDR3 is TGTGCCAGCAGGCGGAGTGCAACTAATGAAAAACTGTTTTTT.

The V and J genes are TRBV12-3 or TRBV12-4 and TRBJ2-5, with D possibly TRBD1 on 6 matching bases. Trimming took off 3 bases at V and 6 bases at J, with 14 bases between the two ends. The CDR3 is made up of 14 amino acids. This chain's CDR3 is CASSFRGGLQTQYF. CDR3 nucleotide sequence: TGTGCCAGCAGTTTCAGAGGGGGTTTGCAGACCCAGTACTTC.

This clonotype was seen a few times. The chain couples TRBV4-2 to TRBJ1-2; D gene uncertain. There are 12 residues in the CDR3. Trimming shortened V by 0 bases and J by 10 bases, and 9 bases separated the two germline ends. CDR1 is LGHNA, CDR2 YNFKEQ, per germline. The CDR3 is CASSQDLQLYTF. The CDR3 DNA is TGTGCCAGCAGCCAAGATCTACAACTCTACACCTTC.

The table lists this clonotype with many counts. The chain has TRBV28 and TRBJ2-1; TRBD2 aligns across 8 bases. CDR1 MDHEN and CDR2 SYDVKM come from the germline V gene. V shed 10 bases and J 8 bases; nucleotides not matched to a gene: 13. This CDR3 spans 14 amino acids. For the CDR3, the DNA is TGTGCCACGACTCAGGGCGGGAGGTACCATGAGCAGTTCTTC. As protein: CATTQGGRYHEQFF. Looking up the rest from reference TRBV28 and TRBJ2-1 gives the full variable domain: DVKVTQSSRYLVKRTGEKVFLECVQDMDHENMFWYRQDPGLGLRLIYFSYDVKMKEKGDIPEGYSVSREKKERFSLILESASTNQTSMYLCATTQGGRYHEQFFGPGTRLTVL.